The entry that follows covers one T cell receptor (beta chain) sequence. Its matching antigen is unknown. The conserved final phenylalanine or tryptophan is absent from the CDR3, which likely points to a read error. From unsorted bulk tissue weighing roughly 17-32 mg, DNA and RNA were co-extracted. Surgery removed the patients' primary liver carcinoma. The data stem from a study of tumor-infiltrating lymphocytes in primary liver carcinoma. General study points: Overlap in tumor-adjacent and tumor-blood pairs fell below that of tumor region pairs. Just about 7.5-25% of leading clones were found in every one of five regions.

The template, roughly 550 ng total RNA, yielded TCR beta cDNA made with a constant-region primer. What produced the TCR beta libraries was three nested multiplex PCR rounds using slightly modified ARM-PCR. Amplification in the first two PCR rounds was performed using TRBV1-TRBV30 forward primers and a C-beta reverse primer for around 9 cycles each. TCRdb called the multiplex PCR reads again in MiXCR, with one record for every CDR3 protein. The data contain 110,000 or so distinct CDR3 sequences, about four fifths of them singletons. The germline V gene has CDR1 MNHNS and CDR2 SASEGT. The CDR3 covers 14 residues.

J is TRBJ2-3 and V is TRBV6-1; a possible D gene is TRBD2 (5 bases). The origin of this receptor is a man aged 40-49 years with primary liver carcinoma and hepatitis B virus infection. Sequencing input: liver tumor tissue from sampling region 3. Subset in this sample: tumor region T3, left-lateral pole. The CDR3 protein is CASSEGLRPDMQYL. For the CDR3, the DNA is TGTGCCAGCAGTGAAGGACTAAGGCCAGATATGCAGTATCTT.